This TCR beta chain was sequenced during a study of blood T cell repertoires in COVID-19. Study at large: T cells, B-cell-depleted T cells, or PBMCs supplied cDNA or gDNA.

In the original workflow: Amplifying reference gene primers gave estimates of nucleated cell counts. The assay was immunoSEQ multiplex PCR, and TCRdb's table has in-frame clones only and misses some. V and J calls and clone size are given by that table; D and trimming were obtained from the DNA. Among more than 250,000 clones listed, about nine tenths were seen once. CDR1 and CDR2 (germline): MNHEY, SMNVEV (reference sequence). Trimming removed 2 bases from V and 8 bases from J; junction bases left unmatched: 2. The CDR3 consists of 13 residues. The rearrangement joins TRBV27 to TRBJ1-3; 8 bases line up with TRBD1. The specimen was PBMCs or T cells enriched from blood (not recorded which). The TCR was taken from a woman aged 35 to 49 with acute COVID-19. CDR3 bases: TGTGCCAGCAGTTTAACAGGGGGGGACACCATATATTTT. Its protein product is CASSLTGGDTIYF.